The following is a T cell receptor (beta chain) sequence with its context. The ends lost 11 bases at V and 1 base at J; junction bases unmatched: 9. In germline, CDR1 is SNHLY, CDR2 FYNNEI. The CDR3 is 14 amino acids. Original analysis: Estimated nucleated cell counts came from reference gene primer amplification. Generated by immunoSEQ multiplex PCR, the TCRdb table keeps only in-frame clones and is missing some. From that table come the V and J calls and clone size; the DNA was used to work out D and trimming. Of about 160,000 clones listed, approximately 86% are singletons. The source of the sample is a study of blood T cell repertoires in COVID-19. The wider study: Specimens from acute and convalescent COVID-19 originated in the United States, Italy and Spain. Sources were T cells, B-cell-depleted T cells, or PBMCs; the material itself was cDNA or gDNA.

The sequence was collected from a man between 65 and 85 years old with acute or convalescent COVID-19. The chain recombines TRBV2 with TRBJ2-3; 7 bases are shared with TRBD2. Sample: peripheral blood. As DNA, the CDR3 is TGTGCCGACTCGGGGGGTCTGGGCACAGATACGCAGTATTTT. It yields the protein CADSGGLGTDTQYF. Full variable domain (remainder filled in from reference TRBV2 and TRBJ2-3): EPEVTQTPSHQVTQMGQEVILRCVPISNHLYFYWYRQILGQKVEFLVSFYNNEISEKSEIFDDQFSVERPDGSNFTLKIRSTKLEDSAMYFCADSGGLGTDTQYFGPGTRLTVL.